This TCR beta chain was captured in a study of chemoradiotherapy in HPV16-positive cancers. This CDR3 region has 18 residues. Study-wide results and caveats: HPV-responsive T-cell expansion during chemoradiotherapy was linked to improved recurrence-free survival in HPV16-positive patients. Candidate HPV-specific clones and E7-related TCR motifs grew in tumor during treatment.

A single count supports this clone. What it binds is not known. Sequenced by immunoSEQ multiplex PCR; TCRdb stores in-frame clones only, minus some. There are approximately 12,000 clones in the sample; around 87% occur only once, and roughly 2.5% lies in the top ten. Repertoires were sampled repeatedly during chemoradiotherapy. This TCR derives from a human donor with HPV-associated anogenital cancer. The gene calls are TRBV21-1 and TRBJ2-7; TRBD2, as called in the table, went unchecked against the DNA. TRBV21-1 counts as a pseudogene. The specimen was collected from a patient who underwent chemoradiotherapy. CDR3 region: CASSTPQRTSGACYEQYF. DNA of the CDR3: TGTGCCAGCAGCACACCTCAAAGGACCAGCGGGGCTTGCTACGAGCAGTACTTC.